Reported below is one T cell receptor (beta chain). TCRdb's table, derived via immunoSEQ multiplex PCR, lists solely in-frame clones and lacks some. The sample lists about 270,000 clones, 86% occurring once. These data belong to a study of blood T cell repertoires in COVID-19. Study-wide context: The United States, Italy and Spain were the sources of the acute and convalescent COVID-19 samples. Sources were T cells, B-cell-depleted T cells, or PBMCs; the material itself was cDNA or gDNA.

Seattle participants joined during active infection and were tracked over time. The germline gives CDR1 SGHVS, CDR2 FQNEAQ. The CDR3 is 15 amino acids. The J segment lost 0 bases and the V segment lost 4 bases, leaving 5 bases of the junction unmatched. The sequencing sample was made of peripheral blood. The receptor was derived from a woman in her 30s with COVID-19, enrolled during active disease. The chain combines TRBV7-8 with TRBJ1-2; 7 nucleotides match TRBD1. The CDR3 nucleotides read TGTGCCAGCAGCTCCGGGACAGAAGCTAACTATGGCTACACCTTC. Residues: CASSSGTEANYGYTF.